This T cell receptor beta chain was captured in a study of radiotherapy plus CTLA-4 blockade in lung cancer. TCRdb keeps only in-frame clones here, not all; method: immunoSEQ multiplex PCR. The sample lists more than 90,000 clones, approximately 84% occurring once. CDR1 is LNHDA, CDR2 SQIVND, per germline (reference sequence). Trimming cost V 10 bases and J 0 bases, with 25 bases left between them. The CDR3 spans 18 residues. This clonotype was obtained from a human donor with non-small cell lung cancer who had a partial response to radiotherapy plus ipilimumab. The V and J genes are TRBV19 and TRBJ2-1; the D gene is possibly TRBD2 (8 bases). The sequencing used peripheral blood, collected from a patient treated with radiotherapy plus ipilimumab. Here the CDR3 reads CATRGGVAGPSSYNEQFF. The CDR3 nucleotides are TGTGCCACCCGAGGGGGCGTAGCGGGGCCGAGCTCCTACAATGAGCAGTTCTTC.